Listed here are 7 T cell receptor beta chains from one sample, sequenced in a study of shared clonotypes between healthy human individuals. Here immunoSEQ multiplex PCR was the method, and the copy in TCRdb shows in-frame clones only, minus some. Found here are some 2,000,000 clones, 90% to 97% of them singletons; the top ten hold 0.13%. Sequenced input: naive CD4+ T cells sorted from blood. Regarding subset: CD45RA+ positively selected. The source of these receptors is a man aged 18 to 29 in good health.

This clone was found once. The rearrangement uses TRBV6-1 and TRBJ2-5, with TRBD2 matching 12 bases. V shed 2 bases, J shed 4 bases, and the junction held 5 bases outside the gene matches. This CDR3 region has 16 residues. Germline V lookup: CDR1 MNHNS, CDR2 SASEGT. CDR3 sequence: CASSETGTSGPETQYF. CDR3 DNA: TGTGCCAGCAGTGAAACCGGGACTAGCGGGCCAGAGACCCAGTACTTC.

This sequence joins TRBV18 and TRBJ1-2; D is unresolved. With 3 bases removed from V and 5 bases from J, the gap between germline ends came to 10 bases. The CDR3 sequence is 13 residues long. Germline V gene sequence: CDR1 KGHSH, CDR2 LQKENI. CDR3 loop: CASSPRQAYGYTF. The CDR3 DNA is TGTGCCAGCTCACCGCGGCAGGCGTATGGCTACACCTTC.

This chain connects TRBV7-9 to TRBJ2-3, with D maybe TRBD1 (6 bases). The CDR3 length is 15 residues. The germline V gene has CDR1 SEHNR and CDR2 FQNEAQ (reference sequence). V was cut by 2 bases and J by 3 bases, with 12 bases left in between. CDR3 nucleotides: TGTGCCAGCAGCTTACTGGGGGCGAAGACAGATACGCAGTATTTT. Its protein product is CASSLLGAKTDTQYF.

The DNA for the CDR3 is TGCAGTGGCACTAGCCCAGATACGCAGTATTTT. Amino acid sequence: CSGTSPDTQYF. The rearrangement links TRBV20-1 to TRBJ2-3; D is possibly TRBD2 (6 bases). Between the trimmed V and J ends, which lost 7 bases and 4 bases, there was a span of 9 bases. The CDR3 is 11 amino acids. Germline CDR1 DFQATT, CDR2 SNEGSKA (reference sequence).

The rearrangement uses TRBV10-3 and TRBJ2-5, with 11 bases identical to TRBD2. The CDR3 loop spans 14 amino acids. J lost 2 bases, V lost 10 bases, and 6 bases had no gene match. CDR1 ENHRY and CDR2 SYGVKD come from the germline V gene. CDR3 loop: CATSSGGSQETQYF. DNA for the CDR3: TGTGCCACCTCTAGCGGGGGGTCTCAAGAGACCCAGTACTTC.

The CDR3: CASSYSEGTYEQYF. For the CDR3, the DNA is TGTGCCAGCAGTTACTCTGAGGGAACCTACGAGCAGTACTTC. The chain recombines TRBV6-6 with TRBJ2-7; perhaps TRBD2 as D (5 bases). The CDR3 is 14 residues long. Germline V gene lookup returns CDR1 MNHNY and CDR2 SVGAGI (reference sequence). Trimming took 0 bases from V and 2 from J, leaving 8 bases between them.

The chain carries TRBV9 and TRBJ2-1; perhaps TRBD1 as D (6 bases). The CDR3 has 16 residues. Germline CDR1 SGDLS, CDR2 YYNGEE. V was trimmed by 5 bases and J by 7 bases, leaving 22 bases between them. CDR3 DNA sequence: TGTGCCAGCAGTCCTCCACAGGGAGTCCAAGGGAATGAGCAGTTCTTC. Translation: CASSPPQGVQGNEQFF.